These 15 T cell receptor beta chains were all obtained from the same sample, sequenced in a study of cytomegalovirus exposure and HLA in healthy donors. Amplification used 60 Vbeta primers and 13 Jbeta primers. The table came from immunoSEQ multiplex PCR; TCRdb's copy has only in-frame clones and leaves some out. Seen here are about 110,000 clones, 70% to 85% observed once, and the top ten hold 3.6%. The sequencing input was PBMCs. These receptors were obtained from a man aged 60-69 years in good health and CMV-seronegative.

V usage is TRBV14 and J usage is TRBJ1-2; weak D call: TRBD1 (6 bases). Germline V gene lookup returns CDR1 SGHDN and CDR2 FVKESK. Trimming left V 1 base short and J 6 bases short, with 9 bases between. The CDR3 length is 13 residues. CDR3 in amino acids: CASSQVRGHGYTF. CDR3 coding DNA: TGTGCCAGCAGCCAAGTCAGGGGTCATGGCTACACCTTC.

The DNA for the CDR3 is TGTGCCAGCAGCCCGTGGACAGGAACCTTAAATCAGCCCCAGCATTTT. It codes for CASSPWTGTLNQPQHF. The rearrangement joins TRBV7-8 to TRBJ1-5, with 7 positions matching TRBD1. The length of the CDR3 is 16 residues. CDR1 SGHVS and CDR2 FQNEAQ come from the germline V gene. Trimming at V came to 5 bases and at J to 4 bases, leaving 11 bases not matched to a gene.

This clone appeared a few times. V gene TRBV29-1 combines with J gene TRBJ1-1; maybe TRBD1 (6 bases). Germline V gene sequence: CDR1 SQVTM, CDR2 ANQGSEA. Trimming cost V 6 bases and J 1 base, with 15 bases left between them. The CDR3 contains 14 residues. CDR3 sequence reads: CSVDLQGANTEAFF. The CDR3 bases are TGCAGCGTGGACCTACAGGGCGCGAACACTGAAGCTTTCTTT.

CDR3 in DNA: TGTGCCAGCAGTCAAAGACAATGGACAGATGAAGCTTTCTTT. Its protein is CASSQRQWTDEAFF. The J gene is TRBJ1-1, the V gene TRBV11-2; tentatively, D is TRBD1 (6 bases). V lost 6 bases, J lost 7 bases, and 18 bases lay in between. Per germline, CDR1 SGHAT and CDR2 FQNNGV. The CDR3 covers 14 residues.

The V gene is TRBV5-1, the J gene TRBJ1-1; D unclear. Deletions cut 0 bases from V and 11 bases from J, with 14 bases between. Germline CDR1 and CDR2: SGHRS and YFSETQ. The CDR3 consists of 13 residues. CDR3 in DNA: TGCGCCAGCAGCTTGGCCTTCGAGGGTTCGGCTTTCTTT. Amino acid sequence: CASSLAFEGSAFF.

This chain links TRBV9 with TRBJ2-7, with D possibly matching TRBD2 (5 bases). Trimming shortened V by 4 bases and J by 4 bases, and 12 bases separated the two germline ends. CDR3 length: 13 residues. The germline gives CDR1 SGDLS, CDR2 YYNGEE. The CDR3 sequence: CASSRGISYEQYF. The CDR3 DNA follows: TGTGCCAGCAGCCGAGGGATTAGTTACGAGCAGTACTTC.

The V gene is TRBV4-3, the J gene TRBJ2-2; 10 nucleotides line up with TRBD1. Germline loops: CDR1 LGHNA, CDR2 YSLEER. The CDR3 contains 16 residues. The junction had 6 bases not matched to a gene; V was cut back by 3 bases and J by 5 bases. This chain's CDR3 is CASSQAGTGVTGELFF. The CDR3 DNA reads as TGCGCCAGCAGCCAGGCCGGGACAGGGGTAACCGGGGAGCTGTTTTTT.

The CDR3 DNA reads as TGTGCCAGCAGCAGGACTAGCGGGGAACCCTACGAGCAGTACGTC. Translation: CASSRTSGEPYEQYV. The V gene is TRBV7-2, the J gene TRBJ2-7, with TRBD2 matching over 12 bases. Germline trimming cut 5 bases from V and 2 bases from J; bases unmatched to any gene: 4. CDR1 is SGHTA and CDR2 is FQGNSA in the germline V gene. This CDR3 contains 15 residues.

This clone has only a few counts. The rearrangement joins TRBV6-1 to TRBJ2-5; D is perhaps TRBD2 (6 bases). The V end lost 1 base, the J end lost 5 bases, and 8 bases lay between the germline ends. CDR1 MNHNS and CDR2 SASEGT come from the germline V gene. The CDR3 has 13 residues. The CDR3 spells CASSEGLAETQYF. CDR3 in DNA: TGTGCCAGCAGTGAAGGGCTAGCGGAGACCCAGTACTTC.

The chain recombines TRBV4-2 with TRBJ1-2, with D tentatively TRBD1 (5 bases). V was cut by 2 bases and J by 3 bases, with 7 bases left in between. The CDR3 covers 13 residues. The germline CDR1 and CDR2 sequences are LGHNA and YNFKEQ. The CDR3 here is CASSQQGDYGYTF. In nucleotides, the CDR3 is TGTGCCAGCAGCCAACAGGGCGACTATGGCTACACCTTC.

This clone was recorded only once. The chain employs TRBV7-9 and TRBJ2-7, with 8 bases matching TRBD1. V shed 4 bases, J shed 4 bases, and the junction held 9 bases outside the gene matches. Germline values: CDR1 SEHNR, CDR2 FQNEAQ (reference sequence). The CDR3 covers 15 residues. The CDR3 reads CASSSTTGVLYEQYF. For the CDR3, the DNA is TGTGCCAGCAGCTCTACGACAGGGGTGTTGTACGAGCAGTACTTC.

V gene TRBV2 combines with J gene TRBJ2-1, with TRBD1 matching over 10 bases. Germline CDR1 SNHLY, CDR2 FYNNEI. J gave up 9 bases and V 6 bases, and 8 bases lay outside the gene matches. This CDR3 has 14 residues. CDR3 region: CASRVPGQGFEQFF. CDR3 coding DNA: TGTGCCAGCAGAGTCCCGGGACAGGGGTTTGAGCAGTTCTTC.

J is TRBJ2-3 and V is TRBV29-1; D is possibly TRBD1 (6 bases). The CDR3 runs to 15 residues. Germline CDR1 is SQVTM and CDR2 is ANQGSEA. The V and J ends lost 6 bases and 4 bases respectively, with 20 bases between them. DNA of the CDR3: TGCAGCGTCCTGGGGGCTAGCAGAAAGGCAGATACGCAGTATTTT. It specifies CSVLGASRKADTQYF.

The J gene is TRBJ2-5, the V gene TRBV5-1, with TRBD2 as a possible D gene (6 bases). Germline assignment: CDR1 SGHRS and CDR2 YFSETQ. This CDR3 is 16 amino acids long. The ends were cut back, 0 bases at V and 1 base at J, with 13 bases in the middle. The DNA for the CDR3 is TGCGCCAGCAGCTTGGCCATCGGGGGACCCCAAGAGACCCAGTACTTC. Protein sequence: CASSLAIGGPQETQYF. The entire variable domain, with the rest obtained from reference TRBV5-1 and TRBJ2-5, is as follows: KAGVTQTPRYLIKTRGQQVTLSCSPISGHRSVSWYQQTPGQGLQFLFEYFSETQRNKGNFPGRFSGRQFSNSRSEMNVSTLELGDSALYLCASSLAIGGPQETQYFGPGTRLLVL.

The chain recombines TRBV6-5 with TRBJ1-1; D gene unclear. Trimming took off 5 bases at V and 1 base at J, with 8 bases between the two ends. CDR3 length: 13 amino acids. Per germline, CDR1 MNHEY and CDR2 SVGAGI. The CDR3 sequence is CASSRETNTEAFF. The CDR3 DNA is TGTGCCAGCAGTCGAGAAACGAACACTGAAGCTTTCTTT.